This TCR beta chain was profiled in a study of T cells in Graves' hyperthyroidism and ophthalmopathy (dated by TCRdb to about 2019). Context from the whole study: Peripheral blood was collected at initial diagnosis, before any treatment. To identify distinguishing TCR V-J signatures, a discovery cohort of around 100 patients was used, comprising fewer than 45 with Graves' ophthalmopathy and around 60 with stable Graves' hyperthyroidism. Prospective prediction of ophthalmopathy was tested in an independent validation cohort consisting of 18 hyperthyroidism patients and some 16 patients who later progressed to ophthalmopathy. The 75 to 100 discovery patients were randomly divided into training and test sets at a 7:3 ratio. The study also compared thyroid tissue and blood T-cell repertoires from five or six Graves' hyperthyroidism patients. After blood sampling, hyperthyroidism patients were treated with methimazole at a starting dose of 30 mg daily, and ophthalmopathy patients were treated with high-dose intravenous methylprednisolone. According to the paper, TCR Vbeta CDR3 sequencing was carried out on 135 peripheral blood samples, which came from 40 to 45 ophthalmopathy, around 74 hyperthyroidism and approximately 17 progressor patients. Results and caveats for the whole study, not just this receptor: No statistical method was used to set the sample size in advance, and investigators knew the group allocation. In cross-validation, a model built on a 13 V-J signature told ophthalmopathy apart from stable hyperthyroidism with 87.88% sensitivity and roughly 83% specificity, and in testing the same model reached 80%/75%. Blood samples also contained most of the expanded thyroid clonotypes (frequency above 0.001), which suggests that blood repertoires may reflect thyroid immune responses. In validation, the model predicted progression to ophthalmopathy with around 71% sensitivity and 72% to 85% specificity, a median of 6.5 months before onset.

In the case of this clonotype: Its binding antigen is unknown. Within one base of it there is no much larger clone, and no base qualities were kept.

Graves' hyperthyroidism was defined as stable when no progression to ophthalmopathy occurred over 18 months of follow-up. Hyperthyroidism patients were aged 18 to 65 years and newly diagnosed, with disease duration of less than 2 months. The study excluded patients with uncontrolled infections, other autoimmune diseases, pregnancy or lactation. Diagnoses were based on clinical symptoms, serum thyroxine and TRAb, thyroid ultrasound and orbital computed tomography. Ficoll-Paque density gradient centrifugation was used to isolate PBMCs from about 10 ml of fresh peripheral blood. Total RNA was extracted with Trizol reagent, and quality was checked on an Agilent 2100 Bioanalyzer. The TCR beta CDR3 regions were amplified from RNA transcripts. A first-round RT-PCR of the TCR CDR3 used the HTBI primer set with the Qiagen OneStep RT-PCR kit. Libraries were constructed in a second round of multiplex PCR, after which size selection and purification were carried out. The libraries were sequenced on an Illumina HiSeq2000 using paired-end 100 bp reads. The published analysis was carried out like this. SOAPnuke was used to process the raw data, with reads discarded if the reads contained adapters or uncalled bases, had a mean Phred below 15, or lacked an exact constant-primer or identifier match. COPE v1.2.5 was used to merge high-quality paired reads, and clonotypes were defined as unique nucleotide sequences. MiTCR v1.1 was used to align clonotypes to the IMGT TRBV, TRBD and TRBJ reference segments. Only V-J combinations with frequency above 0.0001, covering approximately 99% of repertoires, were analysed. The TCS score was defined as the ratio of F50 (clonal expansion) to E x V (chaos), calculated using BLOSUM62-based TCRdist between CDR3 peptides within each V-J. Welch's t-statistics and random forest reduced around 510 V-J features to under 15, which were used in a naive Bayes classifier (R e1071). Starting from the raw public reads, TCRdb applied fastp trimming at Q25, assembled clones with MiXCR and retained in-frame beta chains. Identical CDR3 proteins give one entry, which carries the most common genes and DNA. The V and J calls and clone size come from TCRdb's table, not from the authors' own analysis. The sample yields 370,000 or so distinct CDR3 sequences; roughly 25% were counted once. The leading ten clones occupy around 70% of the sample.

From its cysteine to its phenylalanine, the CDR3 spans 14 amino acids. Solely the CDR3 DNA is kept, with 42 bases framed from the first base. CDR1 and CDR2 (KGHDR, SFDVKD) derive from the germline V gene. V is clipped by 5 bases and J by 6 bases, and the sequence between their germline boundaries is 13 bases long. Sequencing was carried out using blood. This clonotype was obtained from a man aged 45-65 years with Graves' hyperthyroidism. The sequence links TRBV24-1 to TRBJ1-5; the D segment could be TRBD1, given 5 matching bases. In nucleotides, the sequence is TGTGCCACCAGTGGGGACGGGTCCGCTCAGCCCCAGCATTTT. Its amino acids are CATSGDGSAQPQHF.